The 23 T cell receptor beta chains listed next were all sequenced from one sample in a study of control samples from healthy donors and cancer patients. Libraries were prepared by immunoSEQ multiplex PCR; TCRdb keeps only in-frame clonotypes and omits some of them. Altogether 70,000 to 90,000 clones are present, around 94% being singletons, with the ten largest covering 4.8%. Specimen: blood. Receptors originate from a woman aged 18-29 years in good health.

The chain links TRBV5-4 to TRBJ2-6; unclear D gene. CDR1 and CDR2 (germline): SGHNT, YYREEE (reference sequence). CDR3 length: 16 residues. V lost 4 bases to trimming and J lost 2 bases, with 13 bases between them. CDR3 nucleotides: TGTGCCAGCAGCGCCCCTTTAGTAGCTGGGGCCAACGTCCTGACTTTC. This codes for CASSAPLVAGANVLTF.

V usage is TRBV25-1 and J usage is TRBJ1-1; D call uncertain. V gave up 3 bases and J gave up 4 bases, with 15 bases separating them. The germline V gene has CDR1 MGHDK and CDR2 SYGVNS. The CDR3 runs to 15 residues. CDR3 coding DNA: TGTGCCAGCAGTGACCAAAGGGCGGTTTTCACTGAAGCTTTCTTT. Its translation is CASSDQRAVFTEAFF.

The chain has TRBV7-2 and TRBJ2-3, with 7 bases fitting TRBD2. CDR3 length equals 15 residues. Germline V gives CDR1 SGHTA, CDR2 FQGNSA. The V gene end was trimmed by 3 bases and the J gene end by 1 base; junction bases not matched to a gene: 4. The DNA of the CDR3 is TGTGCCAGCAGCTTCTTTGCGGGAGGCACAGATACGCAGTATTTT. As protein: CASSFFAGGTDTQYF.

The J gene is TRBJ1-1, the V gene TRBV2; the D is unclear. This CDR3 region has 14 residues. V dropped 6 bases and J dropped 0 bases, with 11 bases sitting between them. Germline V gene sequence: CDR1 SNHLY, CDR2 FYNNEI. DNA for the CDR3: TGTGCCAGCAGGGAGGAAGTCATGAACACTGAAGCTTTCTTT. The encoded protein is CASREEVMNTEAFF.

The chain is built from TRBV27 and TRBJ1-5; D is uncertain. The CDR3 consists of 14 residues. Germline CDR1 reads MNHEY; CDR2 reads SMNVEV (reference sequence). The ends were cut back, 0 bases at V and 9 bases at J, with 12 bases in the middle. The CDR3 nucleotides read TGTGCCAGCAGTTTATCTGGCACGGGGTGGCCCCAGCATTTT. The encoded protein is CASSLSGTGWPQHF.

This chain links TRBV28 with TRBJ2-4; possibly TRBD2 for D (6 bases). V was shortened by 3 bases and J by 7 bases, with 19 bases between the two germline ends. The length of the CDR3 is 16 residues. Germline CDR1 MDHEN, CDR2 SYDVKM. CDR3 residues: CASSFLKTGGWNIQYF. The CDR3 DNA follows: TGTGCCAGCAGTTTCCTGAAGACCGGAGGGTGGAACATTCAGTACTTC.

The DNA for the CDR3 is TGTGCCAGCAGCTTAGATGGTACAGGGGGTCCCTACGAGCAGTACTTC. Its protein is CASSLDGTGGPYEQYF. The chain links TRBV11-3 to TRBJ2-7, with TRBD1 matching over 8 bases. CDR3 length: 16 residues. CDR1 is SGHNT, CDR2 YENEEA, per germline. V lost 0 bases and J lost 2; bases outside the gene matches: 6.

The V call is TRBV2, the J call TRBJ1-6; D gene unclear. The V gene's germline CDR1 is SNHLY and CDR2 FYNNEI. The CDR3 is 13 residues long. Trimming pared 0 bases from V and 10 bases from J, leaving 7 bases between. The CDR3, as DNA: TGTGCCAGCAGTGAAGCGCTAACCTCACCCCTCCACTTT. Translation: CASSEALTSPLHF.

This chain joins TRBV7-6 and TRBJ2-3, with 7 bases identical to TRBD2. Trimming cost V 1 base and J 4 bases; bases outside gene matches: 8. CDR3 size: 16 residues. Germline lookup yields CDR1 SGHVS and CDR2 FNYEAQ. As DNA, the CDR3 is TGTGCCAGCAGCTTAGTTATTGCGGGAGCAGCAGATACGCAGTATTTT. This sequence encodes CASSLVIAGAADTQYF.

The chain links TRBV6-5 to TRBJ1-2; D gene ambiguous. Germline V gene data show CDR1 as MNHEY and CDR2 as SVGAGI. Trimming removed 5 bases from V and 7 bases from J, with 11 bases in between. The CDR3 contains 12 residues. DNA for the CDR3: TGTGCCAGCAGTACTCGACTGGGTGGCTACACCTTC. This sequence encodes CASSTRLGGYTF.

This clone was picked up one time. The genes are TRBV7-2 and TRBJ2-5; D is unclear. Germline CDR1 is SGHTA and CDR2 is FQGNSA. V was clipped by 2 bases and J by 5 bases, with 12 bases between them. The CDR3 spans 14 residues. In DNA form, the CDR3 reads TGTGCCAGCAGCTTATTTAGTCTGTGGGAGACCCAGTACTTC. Its protein is CASSLFSLWETQYF. Filled out from reference TRBV7-2 and TRBJ2-5, the complete variable domain reads GAGVSQSPSNKVTEKGKDVELRCDPISGHTALYWYRQSLGQGLEFLIYFQGNSAPDKSGLPSDRFSAERTGGSVSTLTIQRTQQEDSAVYLCASSLFSLWETQYFGPGTRLLVL.

The chain carries TRBV27 and TRBJ2-5; no clear D. Trimming took 6 bases from V and 5 from J, leaving 7 bases between them. The CDR3 loop spans 11 amino acids. Germline V gene lookup returns CDR1 MNHEY and CDR2 SMNVEV (reference sequence). DNA of the CDR3: TGTGCCAGCAGGGACGGGGAGACCCAGTACTTC. The encoded protein is CASRDGETQYF.

CDR3 DNA sequence: TGTGCCAGCAGCTTATCCGAGGGGAATGGCTACACCTTC. Protein product: CASSLSEGNGYTF. The J gene is TRBJ1-2, the V gene TRBV11-3, with D possibly being TRBD1 (5 bases). V was clipped by 2 bases and J by 6 bases, with 10 bases between them. The CDR3 has 13 amino acids. Germline loops: CDR1 SGHNT, CDR2 YENEEA.

This clone was seen more than once but under ten times. The rearrangement joins TRBV6-4 to TRBJ2-3, with D tentatively TRBD2 (5 bases). CDR1 is MRHNA and CDR2 is SNTAGT in the germline V gene. CDR3 length: 15 residues. The ends were cut back, 3 bases at V and 3 bases at J, with 13 bases in the middle. CDR3 in DNA: TGTGCCAGCAGTGAGTCCCGGTCGGGGACAGATACGCAGTATTTT. It translates to CASSESRSGTDTQYF.

The J gene is TRBJ1-2, the V gene TRBV28; D may be TRBD1 (5 bases). Trimming took 5 bases from V and 2 from J, leaving 12 bases between them. Germline loops: CDR1 MDHEN, CDR2 SYDVKM. The CDR3 spans 14 residues. The CDR3 DNA sequence: TGTGCCAGCAGTATCCCCGGGGGGAACTATGGCTACACCTTC. As protein: CASSIPGGNYGYTF.

The V gene is TRBV11-2, the J gene TRBJ1-3; 10 bases agree with TRBD1. This CDR3 region has 17 residues. CDR1 and CDR2 (germline): SGHAT, FQNNGV. The V and J ends lost 5 bases and 3 bases, in that order; junction bases with no gene match: 10. CDR3 residues: CASSHFRQGALGNTIYF. CDR3 in DNA: TGTGCCAGCAGCCACTTTCGACAGGGGGCGCTTGGAAACACCATATATTTT.

The chain carries TRBV28 and TRBJ2-1; 9 nucleotides line up with TRBD2. Looked up from germline, CDR1 is MDHEN and CDR2 is SYDVKM. CDR3 length equals 22 residues. The V gene end was trimmed by 4 bases and the J gene end by 8 bases; junction bases not matched to a gene: 30. CDR3 sequence: CASSSNPGALAVAGGPWDEQFF. CDR3 in DNA: TGTGCCAGCAGTTCGAACCCCGGGGCCTTAGCTGTGGCGGGGGGGCCCTGGGATGAGCAGTTCTTC.

This clone appeared once. The rearrangement joins TRBV29-1 to TRBJ1-5; TRBD1 is a possible D gene (5 bases). The CDR3 length is 13 residues. Germline V gives CDR1 SQVTM, CDR2 ANQGSEA. V lost 6 bases to trimming and J lost 7 bases, with 16 bases between them. CDR3 coding DNA: TGCAGCGTGGACGTCGGGGGGGAACAGCCCCAGCATTTT. It translates to CSVDVGGEQPQHF.

This clone occurred once. V usage is TRBV4-3 and J usage is TRBJ2-3; possible D gene TRBD2, 6 bases. CDR1 LGHNA and CDR2 YSLEER come from the germline V gene. V lost 2 bases to trimming and J lost 4 bases, with 13 bases between them. This CDR3 is 15 amino acids long. The CDR3 nucleotides are TGCGCCAGCAGCCAACTCCGGGAGTCCCCAGATACGCAGTATTTT. It yields the protein CASSQLRESPDTQYF.

This clone was seen a single time. In DNA form, the CDR3 reads TGTGCCAGCAGTTCAAGCCTTATGAACACTGAAGCTTTCTTT. Translated, it gives CASSSSLMNTEAFF. The chain couples TRBV28 to TRBJ1-1; no clear D. Looked up from germline, CDR1 is MDHEN and CDR2 is SYDVKM. This CDR3 comprises 14 residues. V lost 4 bases and J 0 bases, leaving 9 bases between the germline ends.

This chain links TRBV28 with TRBJ1-1, with unresolved D. Deletions cut 1 base from V and 4 bases from J, with 7 bases between. Germline loops: CDR1 MDHEN, CDR2 SYDVKM. The CDR3 runs 13 residues. In DNA form, the CDR3 reads TGTGCCAGCAGTTTATTGGAATCCACTGAAGCTTTCTTT. Protein sequence: CASSLLESTEAFF.

The chain carries TRBV11-2 and TRBJ1-1; unclear D gene. V gave up 4 bases and J gave up 7 bases, with 7 bases separating them. The CDR3 contains 11 residues. Germline V gene lookup returns CDR1 SGHAT and CDR2 FQNNGV. The CDR3 here is CASSWRDEAFF. The CDR3 DNA reads as TGTGCCAGCAGCTGGCGGGATGAAGCTTTCTTT.

The chain uses TRBV20-1 and TRBJ1-5; D not resolved. Trimming removed 3 bases from V and 3 bases from J, with 15 bases in between. Per the germline V gene, CDR1 is DFQATT and CDR2 is SNEGSKA (reference sequence). This CDR3 spans 15 amino acids. CDR3 sequence: CSASSEALSNQPQHF. CDR3 DNA sequence: TGCAGTGCTAGTTCCGAGGCGCTTTCCAATCAGCCCCAGCATTTT.